This entry features one T cell receptor beta chain sequence. The antigen is unknown. This sample was taken from a study of regulatory T cells in long-lasting Graves disease. Looking at the study overall: Persistent Graves' disease meant over 5 years of antithyroid drugs with positive TSH receptor antibodies. General study results and limits: In persistent patients, shared public clonotypes (roughly 2,800) outnumbered those in new patients (about 1,000). Patients with persistent Graves' had lower TCR diversity than newly diagnosed patients.

Arm-PCR of CDR3 regions and iRepertoire HTBI primers were the basis on which TCR beta libraries were built. TCRdb ran MiXCR on the multiplex PCR reads and lists one entry per CDR3 protein. The sample holds around 300,000 distinct CDR3 sequences, roughly a fifth seen once. Trimming removed 0 bases at V and 0 bases at J, with 9 bases between. The CDR3 consists of 15 residues. Germline V gene lookup returns CDR1 SGHNT and CDR2 YYREEE (reference sequence). Time point reported: persistent/refractory GD, antithyroid drugs over 5 years with positive TRAb. PBMC-extracted RNA yielded the TCR library. Graves' disease diagnosis followed American Thyroid Association guidelines.

The V and J genes are TRBV5-4 and TRBJ1-2; D not resolved. This sequence was found in a female donor with Graves disease. The specimen was peripheral blood mononuclear cells (PBMCs), collected when the disease was refractory, from a patient treated with antithyroid drugs. CDR3 nucleotide sequence: TGTGCCAGCAGCTTGGTCACGCGGACTAACTATGGCTACACCTTC. Protein product: CASSLVTRTNYGYTF.